This note documents a single TCR beta chain sequence. No antigen is known for it. The sample originates from a study of T cell repertoires in cytomegalovirus infection. Study overall: Public signatures in TCR beta pointed to CMV infection and matching HLA type. Findings and caveats of the study: The cumulative frequency of public TCR beta families identified carriers of CMV plus the relevant HLA. Dominant in the ex vivo response were TCR beta clonotypes restricted by HLA-C and specific for CMV.

TCRdb fed the reads into MiXCR, producing one record per CDR3 protein. The table lists around 300,000 distinct CDR3 sequences, 8% to 10% of them singletons. This CDR3 has 17 amino acids. Trimming at V came to 4 bases and at J to 3 bases, leaving 10 bases not matched to a gene. Germline-derived CDR1 and CDR2 are ENHRY and SYGVKD. The rearrangement joins TRBV10-3 to TRBJ2-3; 10 nucleotides align to TRBD1. This receptor was identified in a human donor in good health (CMV status not recorded). Some clones in this sample may be carry-over from other donors' samples. Input material: PBMCs. CDR3 amino acids: CAISASWGQGLTDTQYF. The CDR3 DNA reads TGTGCCATCAGTGCTAGCTGGGGACAGGGGCTAACAGATACGCAGTATTTT.